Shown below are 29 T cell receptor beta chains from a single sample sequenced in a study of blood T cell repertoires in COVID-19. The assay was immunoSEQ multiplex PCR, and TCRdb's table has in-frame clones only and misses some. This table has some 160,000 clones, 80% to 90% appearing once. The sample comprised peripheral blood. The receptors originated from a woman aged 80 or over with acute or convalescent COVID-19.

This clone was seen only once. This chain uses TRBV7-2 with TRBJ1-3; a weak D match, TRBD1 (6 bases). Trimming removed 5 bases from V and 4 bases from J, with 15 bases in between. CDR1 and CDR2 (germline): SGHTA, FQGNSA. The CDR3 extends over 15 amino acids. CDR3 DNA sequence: TGTGCCAGCAGCCAGGGGAGCGGGGCGGGAAACACCATATATTTT. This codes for CASSQGSGAGNTIYF.

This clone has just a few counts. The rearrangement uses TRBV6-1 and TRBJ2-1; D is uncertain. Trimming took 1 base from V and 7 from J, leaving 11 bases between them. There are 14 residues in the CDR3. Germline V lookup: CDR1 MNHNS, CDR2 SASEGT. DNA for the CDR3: TGTGCCAGCAGTGAAGTTGTAGCCGCGAATGAGCAGTTCTTC. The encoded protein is CASSEVVAANEQFF.

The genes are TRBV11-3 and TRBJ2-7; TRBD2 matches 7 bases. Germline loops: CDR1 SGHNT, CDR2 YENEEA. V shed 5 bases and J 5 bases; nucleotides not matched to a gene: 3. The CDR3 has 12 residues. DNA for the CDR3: TGTGCCAGCAGCGCTAGCGGAGACGAGCAGTACTTC. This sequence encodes CASSASGDEQYF.

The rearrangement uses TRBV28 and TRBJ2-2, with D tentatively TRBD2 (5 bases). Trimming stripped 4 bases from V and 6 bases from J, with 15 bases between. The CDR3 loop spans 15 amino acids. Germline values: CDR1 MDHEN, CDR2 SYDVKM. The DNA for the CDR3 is TGTGCCAGCAGTTCGCCGGGATTGGGTGCCGGGGAGCTGTTTTTT. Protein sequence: CASSSPGLGAGELFF.

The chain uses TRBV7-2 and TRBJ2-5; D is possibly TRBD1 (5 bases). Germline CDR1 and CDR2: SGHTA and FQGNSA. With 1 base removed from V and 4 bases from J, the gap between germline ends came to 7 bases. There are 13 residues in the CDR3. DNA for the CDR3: TGTGCCAGCAGCTTAGGCACAGGAGAGACCCAGTACTTC. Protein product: CASSLGTGETQYF. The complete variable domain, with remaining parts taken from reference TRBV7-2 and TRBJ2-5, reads GAGVSQSPSNKVTEKGKDVELRCDPISGHTALYWYRQSLGQGLEFLIYFQGNSAPDKSGLPSDRFSAERTGGSVSTLTIQRTQQEDSAVYLCASSLGTGETQYFGPGTRLLVL.

CDR3 sequence: CASSFNRGVEQYF. CDR3 in DNA: TGTGCCAGCAGTTTTAACAGGGGCGTCGAGCAGTACTTC. The V call is TRBV28, the J call TRBJ2-7; 7 positions agree with TRBD1. V gave up 3 bases and J gave up 6 bases; unmatched junction bases: 5. The CDR3 is 13 amino acids. The germline gives CDR1 MDHEN, CDR2 SYDVKM.

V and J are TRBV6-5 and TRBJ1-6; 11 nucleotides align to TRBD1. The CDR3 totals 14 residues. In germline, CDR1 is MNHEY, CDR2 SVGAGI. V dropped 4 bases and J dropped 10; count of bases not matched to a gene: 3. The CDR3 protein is CASSWGQGESPLHF. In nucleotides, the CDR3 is TGTGCCAGCAGTTGGGGACAGGGGGAGTCACCCCTCCACTTT.

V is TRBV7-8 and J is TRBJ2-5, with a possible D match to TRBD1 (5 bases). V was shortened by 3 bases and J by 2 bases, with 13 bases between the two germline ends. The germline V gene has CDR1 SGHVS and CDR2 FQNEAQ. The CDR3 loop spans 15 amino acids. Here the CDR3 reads CASSFSDTIQETQYF. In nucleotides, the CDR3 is TGTGCCAGCAGCTTTTCGGACACCATTCAAGAGACCCAGTACTTC.

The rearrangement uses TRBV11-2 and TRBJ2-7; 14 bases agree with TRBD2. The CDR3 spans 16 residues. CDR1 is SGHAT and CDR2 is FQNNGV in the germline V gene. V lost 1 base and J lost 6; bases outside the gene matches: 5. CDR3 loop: CASSLGPTSGGAEQYF. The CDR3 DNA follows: TGTGCCAGCAGCTTAGGCCCGACTAGCGGGGGGGCCGAGCAGTACTTC.

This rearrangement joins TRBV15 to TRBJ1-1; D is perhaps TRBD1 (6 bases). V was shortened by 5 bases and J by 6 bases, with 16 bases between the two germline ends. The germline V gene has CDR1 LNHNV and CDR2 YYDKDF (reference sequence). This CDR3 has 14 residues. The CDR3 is CATSRPTGSSEAFF. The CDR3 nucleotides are TGTGCCACCAGCCGACCGACAGGTTCATCTGAAGCTTTCTTT.

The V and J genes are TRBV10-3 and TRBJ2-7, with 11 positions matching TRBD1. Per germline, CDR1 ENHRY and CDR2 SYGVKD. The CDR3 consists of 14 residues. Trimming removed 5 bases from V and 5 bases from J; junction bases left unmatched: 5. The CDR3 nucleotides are TGTGCCATCAGTCAGGACAGGGGGCAAGACGAGCAGTACTTC. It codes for CAISQDRGQDEQYF.

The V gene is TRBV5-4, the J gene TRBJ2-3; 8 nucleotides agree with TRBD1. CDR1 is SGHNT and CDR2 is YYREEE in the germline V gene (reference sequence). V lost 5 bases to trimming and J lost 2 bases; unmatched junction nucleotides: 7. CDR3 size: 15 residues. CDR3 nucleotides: TGTGCCAGCAGGAAGGGACAGGAAGCCACAGATACGCAGTATTTT. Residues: CASRKGQEATDTQYF.

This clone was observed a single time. The CDR3 sequence: CASSLYGTGGNEQFF. The CDR3 DNA follows: TGTGCCAGCAGCCTGTACGGGACAGGGGGAAATGAGCAGTTCTTC. The chain has TRBV5-4 and TRBJ2-1; 11 nucleotides match TRBD1. Germline CDR1 reads SGHNT; CDR2 reads YYREEE (reference sequence). There are 15 residues in the CDR3. V lost 4 bases to trimming and J lost 7 bases; unmatched junction nucleotides: 7.

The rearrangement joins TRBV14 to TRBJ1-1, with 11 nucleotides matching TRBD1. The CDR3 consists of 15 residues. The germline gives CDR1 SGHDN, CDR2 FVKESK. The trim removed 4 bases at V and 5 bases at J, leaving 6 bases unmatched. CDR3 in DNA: TGTGCCAGCAGCCGGACAGGGGGCGTTCGGACTGAAGCTTTCTTT. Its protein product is CASSRTGGVRTEAFF.

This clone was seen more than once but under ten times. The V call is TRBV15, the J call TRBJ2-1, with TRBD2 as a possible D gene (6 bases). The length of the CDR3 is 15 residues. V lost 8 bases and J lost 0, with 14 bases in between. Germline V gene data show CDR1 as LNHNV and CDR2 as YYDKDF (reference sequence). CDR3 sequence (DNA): TGTGCCACCCGGGCGGGACGTACCTCCTACAATGAGCAGTTCTTC. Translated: CATRAGRTSYNEQFF.

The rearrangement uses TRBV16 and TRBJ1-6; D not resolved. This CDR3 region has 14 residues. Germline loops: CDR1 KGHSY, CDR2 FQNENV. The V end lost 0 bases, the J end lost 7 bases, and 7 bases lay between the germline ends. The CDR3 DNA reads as TGTGCCAGCAGCCAATCCTCGGGGAATTCACCCCTCCACTTT. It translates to CASSQSSGNSPLHF.

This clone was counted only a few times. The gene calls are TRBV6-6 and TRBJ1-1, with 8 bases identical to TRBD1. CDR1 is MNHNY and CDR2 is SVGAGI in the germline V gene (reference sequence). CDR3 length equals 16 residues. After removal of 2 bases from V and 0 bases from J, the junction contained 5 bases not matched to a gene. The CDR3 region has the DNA TGTGCCAGCAGTTACCCTCGGACAGGGCTGAACACTGAAGCTTTCTTT. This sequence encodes CASSYPRTGLNTEAFF.

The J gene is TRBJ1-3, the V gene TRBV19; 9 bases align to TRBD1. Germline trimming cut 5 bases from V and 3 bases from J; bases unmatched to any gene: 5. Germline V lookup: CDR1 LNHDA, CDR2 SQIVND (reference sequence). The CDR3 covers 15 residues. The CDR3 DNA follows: TGTGCCAGTAGTCAACAGGGGGCGCATGGAAACACCATATATTTT. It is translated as CASSQQGAHGNTIYF.

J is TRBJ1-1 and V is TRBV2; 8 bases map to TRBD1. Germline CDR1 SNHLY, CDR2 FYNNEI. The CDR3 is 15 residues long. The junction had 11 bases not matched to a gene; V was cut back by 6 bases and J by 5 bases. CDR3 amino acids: CASRATQGGGTEAFF. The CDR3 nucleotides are TGTGCCAGCAGGGCTACACAGGGGGGAGGAACTGAAGCTTTCTTT. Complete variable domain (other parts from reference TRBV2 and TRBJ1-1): EPEVTQTPSHQVTQMGQEVILRCVPISNHLYFYWYRQILGQKVEFLVSFYNNEISEKSEIFDDQFSVERPDGSNFTLKIRSTKLEDSAMYFCASRATQGGGTEAFFGQGTRLTVV.

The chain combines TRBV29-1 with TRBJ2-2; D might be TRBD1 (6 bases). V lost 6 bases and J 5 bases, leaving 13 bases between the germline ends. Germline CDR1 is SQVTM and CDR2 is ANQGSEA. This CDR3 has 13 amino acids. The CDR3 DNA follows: TGCAGCGTCTCTACACAGGGAACCGGGGAGCTGTTTTTT. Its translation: CSVSTQGTGELFF.

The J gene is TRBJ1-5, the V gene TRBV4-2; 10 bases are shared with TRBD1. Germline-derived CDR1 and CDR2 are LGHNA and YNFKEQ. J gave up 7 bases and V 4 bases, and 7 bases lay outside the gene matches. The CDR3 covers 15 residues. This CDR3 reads CASSPVDRGRQPQHF. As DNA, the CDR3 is TGTGCCAGCAGCCCAGTAGACAGGGGGCGGCAGCCCCAGCATTTT.

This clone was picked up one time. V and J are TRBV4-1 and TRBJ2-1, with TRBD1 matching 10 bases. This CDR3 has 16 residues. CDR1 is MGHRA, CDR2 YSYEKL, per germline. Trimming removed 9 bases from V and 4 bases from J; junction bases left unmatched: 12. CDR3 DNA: TGCGCCAGTCAGCCCGCCGGGACAGGGGTATACAATGAGCAGTTCTTC. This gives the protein CASQPAGTGVYNEQFF.

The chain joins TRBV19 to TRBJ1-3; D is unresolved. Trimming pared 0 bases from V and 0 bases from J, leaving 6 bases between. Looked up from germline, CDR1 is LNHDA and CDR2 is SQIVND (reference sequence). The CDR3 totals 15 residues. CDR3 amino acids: CASSIEQSSGNTIYF. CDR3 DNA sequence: TGTGCCAGTAGTATAGAACAGAGCTCTGGAAACACCATATATTTT.

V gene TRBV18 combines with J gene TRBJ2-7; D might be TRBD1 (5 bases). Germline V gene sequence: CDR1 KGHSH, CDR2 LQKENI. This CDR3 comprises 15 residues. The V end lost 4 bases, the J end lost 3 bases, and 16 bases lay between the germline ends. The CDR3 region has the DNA TGTGCCAGCTCACTCACCGCGGACATCCTCTACGAGCAGTACTTC. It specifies CASSLTADILYEQYF.

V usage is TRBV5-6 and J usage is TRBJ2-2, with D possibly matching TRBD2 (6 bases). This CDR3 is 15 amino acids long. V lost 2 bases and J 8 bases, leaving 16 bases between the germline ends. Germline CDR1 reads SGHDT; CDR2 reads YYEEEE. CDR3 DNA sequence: TGTGCCAGCAGCTTAGGGACTCAGGCACCGGGGGAGCTGTTTTTT. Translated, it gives CASSLGTQAPGELFF.

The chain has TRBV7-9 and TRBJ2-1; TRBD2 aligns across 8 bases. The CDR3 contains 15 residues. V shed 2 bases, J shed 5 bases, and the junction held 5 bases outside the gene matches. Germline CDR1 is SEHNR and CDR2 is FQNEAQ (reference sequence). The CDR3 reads CASSLSSGGHNEQFF. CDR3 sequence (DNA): TGTGCCAGCAGCTTATCCAGCGGGGGCCACAATGAGCAGTTCTTC.

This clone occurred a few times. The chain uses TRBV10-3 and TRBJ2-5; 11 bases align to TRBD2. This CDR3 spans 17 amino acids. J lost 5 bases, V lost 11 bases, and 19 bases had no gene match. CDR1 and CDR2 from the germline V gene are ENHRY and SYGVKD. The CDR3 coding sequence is TGTGCCTCCTCGACTAGCGGGGCCCACCGGGGAAGCGAGACCCAGTACTTC. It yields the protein CASSTSGAHRGSETQYF.

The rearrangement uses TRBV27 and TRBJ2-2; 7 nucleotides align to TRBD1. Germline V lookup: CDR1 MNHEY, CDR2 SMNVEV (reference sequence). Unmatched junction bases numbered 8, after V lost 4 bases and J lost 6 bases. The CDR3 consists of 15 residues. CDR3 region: CASSSGQALPGELFF. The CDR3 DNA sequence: TGTGCCAGCAGTTCCGGACAGGCCCTCCCCGGGGAGCTGTTTTTT.

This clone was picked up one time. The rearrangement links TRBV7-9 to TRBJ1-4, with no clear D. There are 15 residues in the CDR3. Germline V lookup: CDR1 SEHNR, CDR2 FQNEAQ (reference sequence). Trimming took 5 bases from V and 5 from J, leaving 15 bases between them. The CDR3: CASSPALPGNEKLFF. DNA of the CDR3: TGTGCCAGCAGCCCTGCACTCCCGGGGAATGAAAAACTGTTTTTT.